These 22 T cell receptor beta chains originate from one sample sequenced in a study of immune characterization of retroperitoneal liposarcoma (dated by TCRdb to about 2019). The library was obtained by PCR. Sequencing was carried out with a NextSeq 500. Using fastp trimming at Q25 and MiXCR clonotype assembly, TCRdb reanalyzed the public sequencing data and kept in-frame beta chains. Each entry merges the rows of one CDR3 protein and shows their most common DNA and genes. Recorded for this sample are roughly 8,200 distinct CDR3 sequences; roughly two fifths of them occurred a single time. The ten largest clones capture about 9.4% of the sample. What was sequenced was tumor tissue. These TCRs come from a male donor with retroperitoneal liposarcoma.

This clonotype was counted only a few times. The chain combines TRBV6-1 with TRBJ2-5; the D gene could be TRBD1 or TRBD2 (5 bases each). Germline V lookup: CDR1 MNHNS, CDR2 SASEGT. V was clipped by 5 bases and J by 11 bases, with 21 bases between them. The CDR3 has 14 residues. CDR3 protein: CASSFGTPPVEQYF. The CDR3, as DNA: TGTGCCAGCAGTTTCGGGACCCCTCCTGTAGAGCAGTACTTC.

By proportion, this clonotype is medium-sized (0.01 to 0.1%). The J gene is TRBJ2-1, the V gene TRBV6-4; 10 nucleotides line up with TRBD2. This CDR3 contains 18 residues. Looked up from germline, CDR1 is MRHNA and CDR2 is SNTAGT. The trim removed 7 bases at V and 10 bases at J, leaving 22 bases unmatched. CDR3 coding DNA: TGTGCCAGCACTCGCCCATTTATAGCGGGAGGTCCTCCCTACGAGCAGTTCTTC. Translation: CASTRPFIAGGPPYEQFF.

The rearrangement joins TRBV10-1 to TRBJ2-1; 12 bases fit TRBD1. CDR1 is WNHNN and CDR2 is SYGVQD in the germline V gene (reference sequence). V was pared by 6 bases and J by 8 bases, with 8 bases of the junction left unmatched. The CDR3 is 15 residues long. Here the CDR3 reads CASSYGTGGRDEQFF. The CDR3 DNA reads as TGCGCCAGCAGCTACGGGACAGGGGGCCGGGATGAGCAGTTCTTC.

CDR3 loop: CASSNLGRGATYEQFF. In DNA, the CDR3 is TGTGCCAGCAGTAACTTAGGTCGGGGGGCAACCTACGAGCAGTTCTTC. V gene TRBV27 combines with J gene TRBJ2-1, with D perhaps matching TRBD2 (7 bases). The length of the CDR3 is 16 residues. Trimming removed 5 bases from V and 10 bases from J, with 24 bases in between. Germline V gene lookup returns CDR1 MNHEY and CDR2 SMNVEV (reference sequence).

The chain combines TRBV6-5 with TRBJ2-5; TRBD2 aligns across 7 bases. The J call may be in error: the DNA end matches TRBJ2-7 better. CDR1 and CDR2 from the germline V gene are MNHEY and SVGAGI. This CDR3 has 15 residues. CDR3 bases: TGTGCCAGCAGTTACGGCGGGAGTGGCTCCTACGAGCAGTACTTC. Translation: CASSYGGSGSYEQYF.

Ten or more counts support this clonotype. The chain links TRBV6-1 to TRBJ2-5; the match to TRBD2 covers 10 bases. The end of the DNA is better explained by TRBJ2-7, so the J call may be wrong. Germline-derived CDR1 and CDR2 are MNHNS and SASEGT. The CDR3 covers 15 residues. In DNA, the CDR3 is TGTGCCAGCAGTCACCAGACTAGCGGGTACTACGAGCAGTACTTC. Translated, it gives CASSHQTSGYYEQYF.

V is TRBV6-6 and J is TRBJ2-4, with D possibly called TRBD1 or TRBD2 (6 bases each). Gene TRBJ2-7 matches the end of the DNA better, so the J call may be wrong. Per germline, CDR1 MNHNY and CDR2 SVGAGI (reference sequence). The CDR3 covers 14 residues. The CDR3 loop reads CASSYSGGIYEQYF. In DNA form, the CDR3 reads TGTGCCAGCAGTTACTCGGGGGGCATCTACGAGCAGTACTTC.

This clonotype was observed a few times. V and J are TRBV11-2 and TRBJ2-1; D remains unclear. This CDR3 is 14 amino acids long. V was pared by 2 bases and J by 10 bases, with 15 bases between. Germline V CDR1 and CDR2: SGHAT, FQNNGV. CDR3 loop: CASSLMPDAYEQFF. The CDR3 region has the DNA TGTGCCAGCAGCTTAATGCCGGACGCCTACGAGCAGTTCTTC.

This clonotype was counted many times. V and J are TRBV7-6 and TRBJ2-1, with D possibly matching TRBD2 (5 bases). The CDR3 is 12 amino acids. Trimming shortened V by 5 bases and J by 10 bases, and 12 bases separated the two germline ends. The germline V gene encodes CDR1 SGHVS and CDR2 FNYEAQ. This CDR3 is CASSPGDYEQFF. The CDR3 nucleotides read TGTGCCAGCAGCCCGGGCGACTACGAGCAGTTCTTC.

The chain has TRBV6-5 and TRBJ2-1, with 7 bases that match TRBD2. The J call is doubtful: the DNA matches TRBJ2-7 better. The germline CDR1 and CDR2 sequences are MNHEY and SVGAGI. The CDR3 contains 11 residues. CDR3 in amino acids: CASTNAGVQYF. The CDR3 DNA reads TGTGCCAGCACCAACGCGGGGGTGCAGTACTTC.

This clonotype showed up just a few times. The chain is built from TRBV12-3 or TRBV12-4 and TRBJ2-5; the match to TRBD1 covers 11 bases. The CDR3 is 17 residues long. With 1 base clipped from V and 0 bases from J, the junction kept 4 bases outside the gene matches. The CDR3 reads CASSLEGQGGYQETQYF. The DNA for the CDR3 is TGTGCCAGCAGTTTAGAGGGACAGGGGGGGTACCAAGAGACCCAGTACTTC.

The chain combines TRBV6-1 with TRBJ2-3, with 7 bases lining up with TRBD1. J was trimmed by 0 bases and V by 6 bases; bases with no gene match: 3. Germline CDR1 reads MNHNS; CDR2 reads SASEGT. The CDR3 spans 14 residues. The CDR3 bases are TGTGCCAGCAGGGACAGGACGAGCACAGATACGCAGTATTTT. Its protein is CASRDRTSTDTQYF.

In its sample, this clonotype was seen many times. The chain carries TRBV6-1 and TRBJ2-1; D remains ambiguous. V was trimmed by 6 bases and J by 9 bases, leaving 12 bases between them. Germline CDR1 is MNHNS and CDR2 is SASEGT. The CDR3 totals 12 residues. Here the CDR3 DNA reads TGTGCCAGCAGCGACCTCCAGGCTGAGCAGTTCTTC. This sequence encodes CASSDLQAEQFF.

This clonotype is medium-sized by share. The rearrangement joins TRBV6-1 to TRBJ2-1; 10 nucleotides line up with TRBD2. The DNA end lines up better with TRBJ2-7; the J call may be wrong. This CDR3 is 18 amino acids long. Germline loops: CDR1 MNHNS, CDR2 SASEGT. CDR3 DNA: TGTGCCAGCAGTGCGGCTAGCGGGGGTCTTAGCTCCTACAATGAGCAGTACTTC. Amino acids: CASSAASGGLSSYNEQYF.

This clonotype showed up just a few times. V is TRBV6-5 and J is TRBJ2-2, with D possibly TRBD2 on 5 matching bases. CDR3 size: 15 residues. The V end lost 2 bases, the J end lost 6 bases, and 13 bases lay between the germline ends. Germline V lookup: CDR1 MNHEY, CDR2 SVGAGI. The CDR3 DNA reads TGTGCCAGCAGTTACCGGGGTAACCCTCCCGGGGAGCTGTTTTTT. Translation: CASSYRGNPPGELFF.

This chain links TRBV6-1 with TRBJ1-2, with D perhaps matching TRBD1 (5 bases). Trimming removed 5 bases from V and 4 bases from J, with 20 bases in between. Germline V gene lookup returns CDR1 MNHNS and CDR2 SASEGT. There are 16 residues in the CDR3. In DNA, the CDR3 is TGTGCCAGCAGTCCCTCACTCCTGGCAGGGCCCTATGGCTACACCTTC. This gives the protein CASSPSLLAGPYGYTF.

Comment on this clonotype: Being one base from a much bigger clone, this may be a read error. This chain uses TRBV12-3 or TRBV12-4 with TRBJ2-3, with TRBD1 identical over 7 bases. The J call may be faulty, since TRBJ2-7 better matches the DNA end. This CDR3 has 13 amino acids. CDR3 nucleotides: TGTGCCAACAGTTTCCGACAGGGAAGCGAGCAGTACTTC. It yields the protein CANSFRQGSEQYF.

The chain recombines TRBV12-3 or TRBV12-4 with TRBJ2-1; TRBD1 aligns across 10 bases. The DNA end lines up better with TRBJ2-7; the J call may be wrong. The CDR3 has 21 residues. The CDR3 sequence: CASSVHPRDRGSLSSAYEQYF. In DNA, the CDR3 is TGTGCCAGCAGCGTCCACCCCCGGGACAGGGGCTCCCTGTCCAGCGCCTACGAGCAGTACTTC.

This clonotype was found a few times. CDR3 nucleotides: TGTGCCAGCAGCTTAGTTCGAGCAGGGCTAGCTTTCTTT. It is translated as CASSLVRAGLAFF. The V gene is TRBV7-6, the J gene TRBJ1-1; possibly TRBD1 for D (5 bases). The germline gives CDR1 SGHVS, CDR2 FNYEAQ. The CDR3 is made up of 13 amino acids. The ends were cut back, 1 base at V and 10 bases at J, with 13 bases in the middle. The complete variable domain, with remaining parts taken from reference TRBV7-6 and TRBJ1-1, reads GAGVSQSPRYKVTKRGQDVALRCDPISGHVSLYWYRQALGQGPEFLTYFNYEAQQDKSGLPNDRFSAERPEGSISTLTIQRTEQRDSAMYRCASSLVRAGLAFFGQGTRLTVV.

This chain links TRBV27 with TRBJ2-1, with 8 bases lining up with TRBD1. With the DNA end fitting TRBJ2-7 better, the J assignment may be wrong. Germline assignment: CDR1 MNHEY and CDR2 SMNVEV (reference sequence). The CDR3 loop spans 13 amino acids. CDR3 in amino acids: CASRWTGTYEQYF. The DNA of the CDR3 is TGTGCCAGCCGATGGACAGGGACCTACGAGCAGTACTTC.

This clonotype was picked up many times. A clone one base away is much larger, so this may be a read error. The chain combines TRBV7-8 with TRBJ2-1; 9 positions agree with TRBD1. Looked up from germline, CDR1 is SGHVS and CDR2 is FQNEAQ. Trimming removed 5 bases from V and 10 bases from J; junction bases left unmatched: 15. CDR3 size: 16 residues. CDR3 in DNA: TGTGCCAGCAGCGCCCTCCACAGGGGGCTTGACTACGAGCAGTTCTTC. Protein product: CASSALHRGLDYEQFF.

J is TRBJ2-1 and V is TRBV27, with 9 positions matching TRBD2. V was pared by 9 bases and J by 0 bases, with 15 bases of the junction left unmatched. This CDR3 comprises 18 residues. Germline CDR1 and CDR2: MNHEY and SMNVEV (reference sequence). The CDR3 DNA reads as TGTGCCAGTCGTAAGGGGCGGGAGGGTCCTAGCTCCTACAATGAGCAGTTCTTC. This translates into CASRKGREGPSSYNEQFF.